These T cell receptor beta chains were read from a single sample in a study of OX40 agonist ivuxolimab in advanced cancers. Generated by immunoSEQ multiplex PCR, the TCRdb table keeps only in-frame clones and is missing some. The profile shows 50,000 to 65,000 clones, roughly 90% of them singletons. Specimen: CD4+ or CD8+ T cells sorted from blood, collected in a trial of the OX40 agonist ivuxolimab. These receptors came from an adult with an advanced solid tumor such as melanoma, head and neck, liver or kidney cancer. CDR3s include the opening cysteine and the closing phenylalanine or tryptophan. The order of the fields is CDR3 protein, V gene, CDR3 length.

CASSSGREAFF	TRBV6-1	11
CASSFPGQELTDTQYF	TRBV7-9	16
CASSLGGRGPGNQPQHF	TRBV13	17
CASSIGTGPTYEQYF	TRBV19	15
CSVLAGELFF	TRBV29-1	10
CASSQGWQGVETQYF	TRBV4-1	15
CAWDILTGSTEAFF	TRBV30	14
CASRTGGSYGYTF	TRBV19	13
CAISESEGRGLYGYTF	TRBV10-3	16
CASSLDQGISYEQYF	TRBV7-9	15